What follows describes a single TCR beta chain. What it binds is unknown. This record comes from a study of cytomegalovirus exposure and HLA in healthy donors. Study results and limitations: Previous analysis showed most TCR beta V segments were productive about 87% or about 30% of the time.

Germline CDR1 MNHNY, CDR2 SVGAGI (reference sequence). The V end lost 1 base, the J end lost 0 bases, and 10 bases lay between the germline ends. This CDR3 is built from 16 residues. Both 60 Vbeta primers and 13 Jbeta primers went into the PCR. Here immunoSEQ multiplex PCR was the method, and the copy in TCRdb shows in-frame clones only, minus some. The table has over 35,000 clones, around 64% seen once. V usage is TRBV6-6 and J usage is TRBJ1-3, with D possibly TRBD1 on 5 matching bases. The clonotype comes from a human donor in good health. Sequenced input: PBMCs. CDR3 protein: CASSYWEGNSGNTIYF. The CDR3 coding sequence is TGTGCCAGCAGTTACTGGGAGGGGAACTCTGGAAACACCATATATTTT.